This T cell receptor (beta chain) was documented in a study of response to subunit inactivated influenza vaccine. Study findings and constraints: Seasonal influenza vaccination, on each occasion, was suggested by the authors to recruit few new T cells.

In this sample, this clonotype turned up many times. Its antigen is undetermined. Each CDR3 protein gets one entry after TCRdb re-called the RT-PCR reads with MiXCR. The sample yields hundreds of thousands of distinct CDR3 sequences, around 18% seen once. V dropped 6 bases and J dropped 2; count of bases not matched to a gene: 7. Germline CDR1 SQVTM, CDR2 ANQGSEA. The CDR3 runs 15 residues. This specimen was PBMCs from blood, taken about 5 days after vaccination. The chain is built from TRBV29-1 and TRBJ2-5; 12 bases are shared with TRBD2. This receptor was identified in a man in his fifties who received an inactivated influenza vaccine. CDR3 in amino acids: CSVGTSGLFQETQYF. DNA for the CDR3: TGCAGCGTGGGGACTAGCGGGCTTTTTCAAGAGACCCAGTACTTC.